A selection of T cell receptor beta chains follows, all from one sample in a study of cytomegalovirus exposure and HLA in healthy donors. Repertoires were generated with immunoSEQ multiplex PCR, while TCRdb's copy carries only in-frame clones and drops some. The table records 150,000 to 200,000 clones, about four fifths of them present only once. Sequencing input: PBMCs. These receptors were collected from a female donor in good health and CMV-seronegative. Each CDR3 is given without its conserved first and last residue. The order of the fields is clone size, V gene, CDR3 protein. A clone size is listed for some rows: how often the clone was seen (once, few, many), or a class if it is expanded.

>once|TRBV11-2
ASSLEGFSGRALPEQF
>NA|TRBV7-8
ASSLPTLEKLF
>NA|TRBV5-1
ASSYRQGLYNEQF
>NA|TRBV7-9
ASSLTSGSLYNEQF
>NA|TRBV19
ASSRSHRGRQTQY
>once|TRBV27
ASSLGGGRANTGELF
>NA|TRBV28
ASSLWGTSYEQY
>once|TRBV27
ASSFGQANSPLH
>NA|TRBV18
ASSLGQRSNQPQH
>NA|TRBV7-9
ASSLVWTGKSTNEKLF
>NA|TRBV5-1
ASSLFPGMNTEAF
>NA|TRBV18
ASSPPQGRSSYEQY
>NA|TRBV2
ASSDGTSIYQPQH
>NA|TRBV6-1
ASSERDGGRTEAF